This TCR beta chain was recovered during a study of blood T cell repertoires in COVID-19. About the study: T cells, B-cell-depleted T cells, or PBMCs supplied cDNA or gDNA.

The assay was immunoSEQ multiplex PCR, and TCRdb's table has in-frame clones only and misses some. The data show about 98,000 clones, about four fifths seen once. The CDR3 totals 14 residues. V lost 2 bases to trimming and J lost 10 bases, with 16 bases between them. The V call is TRBV5-3, the J call TRBJ2-1; D is unclear. TRBV5-3 is marked as an open reading frame, function uncertain. This receptor was identified in a man aged 35-49 years with active or convalescent COVID-19. Sequenced: peripheral blood. The CDR3 sequence is CARSFGDHIGEQFF. The CDR3 DNA reads TGTGCCAGAAGCTTCGGAGACCACATTGGGGAGCAGTTCTTC.